A selection of T cell receptor beta chains follows, all from one sample in a study of shared T cell receptors in the human thymus. Sequenced by immunoSEQ multiplex PCR; TCRdb stores in-frame clones only, minus some. The repertoire consists of roughly 410,000 clones, with roughly 94% occurring once and the leading ten covering 0.015% to 0.02%. Sequenced input: thymocytes. The receptor set was obtained from a human donor. CDR3s include the opening cysteine and the closing phenylalanine or tryptophan. A D gene is named only where the DNA matches it firmly. Size tells how often a clone was seen (once, few, many) or the class of an expanded clone, and some rows leave it out.

V gene	D gene	J gene	clone size	CDR3 DNA	CDR3 protein
TRBV7-6	.	TRBJ1-3	.	TGTGCCAGCAGCCCCCGGCCAAGTAAGATTACAGGAAACACCATATATTTT	CASSPRPSKITGNTIYF
TRBV10-1	.	TRBJ2-2	.	TGCGCCAGCAGTTTTAATTCTAGTGTGAACACCGGGGAGCTGTTTTTT	CASSFNSSVNTGELFF
TRBV10-3	TRBD1	TRBJ2-5	.	TGTGCCATCAGAGATACCCCGGGACAGGGGTTAGGATGGGGGACCCAGTACTTC	CAIRDTPGQGLGWGTQYF
TRBV6-1	TRBD1	TRBJ2-7	.	TGTGCCAGCAGTGGGACAGGGCCCCCCCACGAGCAGTACTTC	CASSGTGPPHEQYF
TRBV27	.	TRBJ2-2	.	TGTGCCAGCAGCCAAGGGTACCGCGGGGAGCTGTTTTTT	CASSQGYRGELFF
TRBV30	.	TRBJ1-1	.	TGTGCCTGGAGTAAGGGGATAAGGACTGAAGCTTTCTTT	CAWSKGIRTEAFF
TRBV7-8	.	TRBJ2-3	.	TGTGCCAGCAGCCCAGAGAGGGTCCCCACAGATACGCAGTATTTT	CASSPERVPTDTQYF
TRBV11-2	.	TRBJ2-2	.	TGTGCCAGCAGCTACTTCAGGGATTCGAACACCGGGGAGCTGTTTTTT	CASSYFRDSNTGELFF
TRBV18	TRBD1	TRBJ2-1	.	TGTGCCAGCTCAGCCCGGACAGGGAATCCCTCCTACAATGAGCAGTTCTTC	CASSARTGNPSYNEQFF
TRBV13	.	TRBJ2-1	.	TGTGCCAGCAGCTTAAGTGATAGCTCTAAAGGGATAGCTTCCTACAATGAGCAGTTCTTC	CASSLSDSSKGIASYNEQFF
TRBV4-1	.	TRBJ2-7	.	TGCGCCAGCAGCCAGGGGGAGGTCTCAGGGGGTCAGTACGAGCAGTACTTC	CASSQGEVSGGQYEQYF
TRBV27	TRBD1	TRBJ1-4	.	TGTGCCAGCAGTTTCCAGGGGGTGGGAGGAGGTACTAATGAAAAACTGTTTTTT	CASSFQGVGGGTNEKLFF
TRBV28	TRBD1	TRBJ2-2	.	TGTGCCAGCAGTTCGATGGGACAGGTCTTAATCGGGGAGCTGTTTTTT	CASSSMGQVLIGELFF
TRBV11-3	TRBD2	TRBJ2-1	.	TGTGCCAGCAGCTTAGACCGACAGGGAACTAGCGGGCGCCAGGATGAGCAGTTCTTC	CASSLDRQGTSGRQDEQFF
TRBV2	.	TRBJ2-6	.	TGTGCCAGCCGTGACAACTGCGCTGGGGCCAACGTCCTGACTTTC	CASRDNCAGANVLTF
TRBV15	.	TRBJ2-7	.	TGTGCCACCAGCAGACAAAAGGCTGTCTCCTACGAGCAGTACTTC	CATSRQKAVSYEQYF
TRBV28	.	TRBJ1-5	.	TGTGCCAGCAGTTTAGGGGGCCATCAGCCCCAGCATTTT	CASSLGGHQPQHF
TRBV28	TRBD1	TRBJ2-7	.	TGTGCCAGCAGTTTTTCTGGACAGGAATTTCAGGCGGCTACCGAGCAGTACTTC	CASSFSGQEFQAATEQYF
TRBV9	TRBD2	TRBJ2-1	.	TGTGCCAGCAGCCCGGCCGGGACTAGAGGTATAGGGGATGAGCAGTTCTTC	CASSPAGTRGIGDEQFF
TRBV7-2	TRBD2	TRBJ2-3	.	TGTGCCAGCAAAACTAGCGGGATTTATGATACGCAGTATTTT	CASKTSGIYDTQYF
TRBV20-1	.	TRBJ2-7	.	TGCAGGCCGGGACCCGCCTACGAGCAGTACTTC	CRPGPAYEQYF
TRBV20-1	.	TRBJ1-1	few	TGCAGTGCTCCGGACGGAATTGAAGCTTTCTTT	CSAPDGIEAFF
TRBV19	TRBD1	TRBJ2-3	.	TGTGCCAGTAGTATCCGGACAGGGGGCCCTAGCACAGATACGCAGTATTTT	CASSIRTGGPSTDTQYF
TRBV28	TRBD1	TRBJ2-2	.	TGTGCCAGCAGTTCTACCCCGACAGGGGGTTCGAACACCGGGGAGCTGTTTTTT	CASSSTPTGGSNTGELFF
TRBV27	TRBD2	TRBJ2-1	.	TGTGCCAGCAGTTCCCTTCGCACTAGCGGGGACTATCTCCTACCCGCCAATGAGCAGTTCTTC	CASSSLRTSGDYLLPANEQFF
TRBV29-1	.	TRBJ2-1	.	TGCAGCGTTGAGGGCTACCCCCAGGATGAGCAGTTCTTC	CSVEGYPQDEQFF
TRBV6-4	TRBD2	TRBJ2-3	.	TGTGCCAGCAGCGGACTAGCGGGAAAGGCAGATACGCAGTATTTT	CASSGLAGKADTQYF
TRBV10-3	TRBD2	TRBJ2-2	once	TGTGCCATCAGTGAAGGAGCGGGAGGGTCCGGCGGCGGGGAGCTGTTTTTT	CAISEGAGGSGGGELFF
TRBV29-1	TRBD2	TRBJ2-2	.	TGCAGCCATAAACTATTAGCGGGAGGGGCCGGGGAGCTGTTTTTT	CSHKLLAGGAGELFF
TRBV28	.	TRBJ1-3	.	TGTGCCAGCAGTTTAAGGTCCCCGGGGGCCCTCTCTGGAAACACCATATATTTT	CASSLRSPGALSGNTIYF
TRBV9	.	TRBJ1-5	.	TGTGCCAGCAGCGTGGGACCTAGGAATCAGCCCCAGCATTTT	CASSVGPRNQPQHF
TRBV7-9	.	TRBJ2-4	.	TGTGCCAGCAGCCTTGGAGGGATATACAGGAGGGAAAACATTCAGTACTTC	CASSLGGIYRRENIQYF
TRBV15	.	TRBJ1-3	.	TGTGCCACCAGCTCGCCAGGGACATATGAACAGACCTCTGGAAACACCATATATTTT	CATSSPGTYEQTSGNTIYF
TRBV11-3	TRBD2	TRBJ2-7	once	TGTGCCAGCAGCTTAGTTGGTAGCGGGAGGGTTGAATACTCCTACGAGCAGTACTTC	CASSLVGSGRVEYSYEQYF
TRBV27	TRBD1	TRBJ1-1	.	TGTGCCAGCAGTTGGACAGGGGGCAACACTGAAGCTTTCTTT	CASSWTGGNTEAFF
TRBV7-6	.	TRBJ2-3	.	TGTGCCAGCAGACCCGGTAACCTAAGCACAGATACGCAGTATTTT	CASRPGNLSTDTQYF
TRBV19	TRBD2	TRBJ2-5	.	TGTGCCAGTGGGGGGGAGCGGGAGGTAGAGACCCAGTACTTC	CASGGEREVETQYF
TRBV9	TRBD2	TRBJ2-1	.	TGTGCCAGCACACCACCGGGACTAGCGGGGAACAATGAGCAGTTCTTC	CASTPPGLAGNNEQFF
TRBV5-6	TRBD2	TRBJ2-3	.	TGTGCCAGCAGCTGCTGTGCGGGAGGGCCAACAGATACGCAGTATTTT	CASSCCAGGPTDTQYF
TRBV6-1	TRBD1	TRBJ1-5	few	TGTGCCAGCAGAGACAGGGGTTCGGGCAATCAGCCCCAGCATTTT	CASRDRGSGNQPQHF
TRBV7-9	.	TRBJ2-3	.	TGTGCCAGCAGCTTAGAACGGCAGGGGATAGCGGATGGCACGGATACGCAGTATTTT	CASSLERQGIADGTDTQYF
TRBV28	TRBD2	TRBJ2-2	.	TGTGCCAGCAGCCAAACTAGCGAAACGAACACCGGGGAGCTGTTTTTT	CASSQTSETNTGELFF
TRBV5-1	.	TRBJ2-7	.	TGCGCCAGCAGCTTGGATACTCCCGGGACAGGCCGGGGGGGCTACGAGCAGTACTTC	CASSLDTPGTGRGGYEQYF
TRBV7-2	TRBD1	TRBJ1-5	.	TGTGCCAGCAGCTTGACAGGGAAGAATCAGCCCCAGCATTTT	CASSLTGKNQPQHF
TRBV27	.	TRBJ1-5	.	TGTGCCAGCAGTCCAGGATTCCGTGGCTCGGGTAAAAATCAGCCCCAGCATTTT	CASSPGFRGSGKNQPQHF